The 18 T cell receptor beta chains reported below all come from one sample, sequenced in a study of blood T cell repertoires in COVID-19. The assay was immunoSEQ multiplex PCR, and TCRdb's table has in-frame clones only and misses some. The sample carries under 300,000 clones, around 84% recorded once. The material sequenced was peripheral blood. The receptor source for this set is a woman in her 70s with active or convalescent COVID-19.

This chain uses TRBV10-3 with TRBJ1-1, with a tentative D call TRBD1 (5 bases). Trimming shortened V by 4 bases and J by 1 base, and 10 bases separated the two germline ends. Germline V CDR1 and CDR2: ENHRY, SYGVKD. The CDR3 covers 14 residues. The CDR3 loop is CAISAGLTNTEAFF. The CDR3 coding sequence is TGTGCCATCAGTGCAGGGCTGACGAACACTGAAGCTTTCTTT.

The chain recombines TRBV12-5 with TRBJ1-3; 8 nucleotides agree with TRBD1. The ends lost 5 bases at V and 4 bases at J; junction bases unmatched: 7. Germline V lookup: CDR1 LGHNT, CDR2 FRNRAP. The CDR3 is made up of 15 amino acids. The DNA of the CDR3 is TGTGCTAGTGGTCTGGACAGGGTCCCCGGAAACACCATATATTTT. This encodes CASGLDRVPGNTIYF.

This chain connects TRBV24-1 to TRBJ2-5; 7 positions agree with TRBD1. The junction had 2 bases not matched to a gene; V was cut back by 1 base and J by 4 bases. CDR1 is KGHDR, CDR2 SFDVKD, per germline. The CDR3 runs to 14 residues. CDR3 DNA sequence: TGTGCCACCAGTGATTTCAGACAGGGAGAGACCCAGTACTTC. This sequence encodes CATSDFRQGETQYF.

The rearrangement links TRBV6-4 to TRBJ1-5, with D possibly TRBD1 on 6 matching bases. In germline, CDR1 is MRHNA, CDR2 SNTAGT. CDR3 length: 13 amino acids. Trimming took off 3 bases at V and 9 bases at J, with 12 bases between the two ends. In nucleotides, the CDR3 is TGTGCCAGCAGTGAACAGGGACGGGGGCCCCAGCATTTT. Protein product: CASSEQGRGPQHF.

V is TRBV9 and J is TRBJ2-7; D possibly corresponds to TRBD2 (6 bases). V gave up 0 bases and J gave up 2 bases, with 12 bases separating them. Germline V CDR1 and CDR2: SGDLS, YYNGEE. This CDR3 is built from 15 residues. CDR3 region: CASSVGSGDAYEQYF. CDR3 sequence (DNA): TGTGCCAGCAGCGTAGGGTCGGGGGATGCCTACGAGCAGTACTTC. Full variable domain (remainder filled in from reference TRBV9 and TRBJ2-7): DSGVTQTPKHLITATGQRVTLRCSPRSGDLSVYWYQQSLDQGLQFLIQYYNGEERAKGNILERFSAQQFPDLHSELNLSSLELGDSALYFCASSVGSGDAYEQYFGPGTRLTVT.

V gene TRBV5-1 combines with J gene TRBJ2-1, with D uncertain. The germline V gene encodes CDR1 SGHRS and CDR2 YFSETQ. The CDR3 sequence is 12 residues long. The germline V and J ends were trimmed by 4 bases and 7 bases, with 9 bases remaining between them. CDR3 nucleotides: TGCGCCAGCAGCCCCACCCTAAATGAGCAGTTCTTC. This translates into CASSPTLNEQFF.

The chain employs TRBV18 and TRBJ1-6; 9 bases are a match to TRBD1. The CDR3 is 17 amino acids. Trimming took 6 bases from V and 4 from J; bases not matched to a gene: 10. The germline CDR1 and CDR2 sequences are KGHSH and LQKENI. CDR3 coding DNA: TGTGCCAGCTCTCCCTCAGGGACAGGGACTTATAATTCACCCCTCCACTTT. Encoded protein: CASSPSGTGTYNSPLHF.

The chain has TRBV18 and TRBJ1-4; a possible D gene is TRBD1 (6 bases). Germline loops: CDR1 KGHSH, CDR2 LQKENI. Trimming shortened V by 5 bases and J by 4 bases, and 17 bases separated the two germline ends. CDR3 length: 16 amino acids. CDR3 nucleotides: TGTGCCAGCTCAACAGGGACACAGGGTCTTAATGAAAAACTGTTTTTT. Translated, it gives CASSTGTQGLNEKLFF. The complete variable domain, with remaining parts taken from reference TRBV18 and TRBJ1-4, reads NAGVMQNPRHLVRRRGQEARLRCSPMKGHSHVYWYRQLPEEGLKFMVYLQKENIIDESGMPKERFSAEFPKEGPSILRIQQVVRGDSAAYFCASSTGTQGLNEKLFFGSGTQLSVL.

Here the CDR3 reads CASSESAGTGYEQYF. DNA of the CDR3: TGTGCCAGCAGTGAAAGTGCGGGGACAGGTTACGAGCAGTACTTC. This rearrangement joins TRBV6-1 to TRBJ2-7; 8 nucleotides agree with TRBD1. V lost 2 bases and J lost 4; bases outside the gene matches: 7. Looked up from germline, CDR1 is MNHNS and CDR2 is SASEGT. This CDR3 has 15 amino acids.

The V and J genes are TRBV6-5 and TRBJ1-1; 7 bases align to TRBD1. The CDR3 loop spans 12 amino acids. The V segment lost 10 bases and the J segment 4 bases; nucleotides outside the gene matches: 6. Germline values: CDR1 MNHEY, CDR2 SVGAGI. The DNA of the CDR3 is TGTGCCACCCGACAGGGACCCACTGAAGCTTTCTTT. Protein sequence: CATRQGPTEAFF.

This clone turned up a few times. V is TRBV19 and J is TRBJ1-2; 9 bases are shared with TRBD1. This CDR3 contains 13 residues. CDR1 and CDR2 from the germline V gene are LNHDA and SQIVND (reference sequence). V was pared by 7 bases and J by 8 bases, with 8 bases of the junction left unmatched. The CDR3 sequence: CASTLQGADGYTF. In nucleotides, the CDR3 is TGTGCCAGTACCCTACAGGGGGCGGACGGCTACACCTTC.

The chain uses TRBV20-1 and TRBJ2-2; possibly TRBD1 for D (6 bases). The CDR3 is 11 residues long. V lost 5 bases and J 7 bases, leaving 8 bases between the germline ends. Germline CDR1 reads DFQATT; CDR2 reads SNEGSKA (reference sequence). CDR3 loop: CSAQGSGELFF. CDR3 nucleotides: TGCAGTGCTCAGGGGAGCGGGGAGCTGTTTTTT.

The chain links TRBV4-3 to TRBJ1-2, with 7 positions matching TRBD1. The CDR3 totals 14 residues. Germline CDR1 LGHNA, CDR2 YSLEER. V shed 2 bases, J shed 4 bases, and the junction held 4 bases outside the gene matches. CDR3 protein: CASSQRTGLYGYTF. Here the CDR3 DNA reads TGCGCCAGCAGCCAACGGACAGGTCTCTATGGCTACACCTTC.

The chain couples TRBV4-3 to TRBJ1-1; TRBD1 aligns across 9 bases. Germline V gene sequence: CDR1 LGHNA, CDR2 YSLEER. CDR3 length: 16 amino acids. Unmatched junction bases numbered 7, after V lost 3 bases and J lost 2 bases. The CDR3, as DNA: TGCGCCAGCAGCCACCCCGGACAGGGGCTTAACACTGAAGCTTTCTTT. It specifies CASSHPGQGLNTEAFF.

The V gene is TRBV13, the J gene TRBJ2-7, with TRBD1 identical over 7 bases. Germline loops: CDR1 PRHDT, CDR2 FYEKMQ (reference sequence). V was clipped by 5 bases and J by 5 bases; unmatched bases: 9. This CDR3 comprises 14 residues. The CDR3 sequence is CASSPRTGLNEQYF. CDR3 in DNA: TGTGCCAGCAGCCCCCGGACAGGACTGAACGAGCAGTACTTC.

This chain connects TRBV28 to TRBJ1-2; D is perhaps TRBD1 (6 bases). Germline CDR1 MDHEN, CDR2 SYDVKM. V lost 5 bases to trimming and J lost 4 bases, with 11 bases between them. CDR3 length: 13 residues. Here the CDR3 DNA reads TGTGCCAGCAGTATTGACAGGTCCTATGGCTACACCTTC. It translates to CASSIDRSYGYTF.

The V gene is TRBV5-5, the J gene TRBJ1-5; D possibly corresponds to TRBD1 (5 bases). The V end was cut by 4 bases, the J end by 9 bases, with 14 bases between. Germline CDR1 SGHKS, CDR2 YYEKEE (reference sequence). The CDR3 length is 13 residues. CDR3 residues: CASSGTGRRPQHF. CDR3 sequence (DNA): TGTGCCAGCAGCGGGACTGGGAGGAGGCCCCAGCATTTT.

The rearrangement links TRBV6-5 to TRBJ1-1, with D possibly matching TRBD1 (5 bases). V was cut by 5 bases and J by 0 bases, with 10 bases left in between. CDR1 is MNHEY, CDR2 SVGAGI, per germline. This CDR3 has 14 amino acids. CDR3 loop: CASSIDRLNTEAFF. The DNA of the CDR3 is TGTGCCAGCAGTATCGACAGACTGAACACTGAAGCTTTCTTT.